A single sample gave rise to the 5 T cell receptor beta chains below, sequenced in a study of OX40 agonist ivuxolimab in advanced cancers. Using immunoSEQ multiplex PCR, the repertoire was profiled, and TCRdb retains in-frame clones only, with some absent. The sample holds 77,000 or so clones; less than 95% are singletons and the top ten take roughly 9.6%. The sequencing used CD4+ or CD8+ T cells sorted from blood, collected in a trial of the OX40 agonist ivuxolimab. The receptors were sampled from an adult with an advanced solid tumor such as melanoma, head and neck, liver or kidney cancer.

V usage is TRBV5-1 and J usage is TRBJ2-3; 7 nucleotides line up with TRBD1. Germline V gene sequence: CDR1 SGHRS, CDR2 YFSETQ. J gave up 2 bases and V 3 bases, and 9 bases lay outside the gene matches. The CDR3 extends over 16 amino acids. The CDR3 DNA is TGCGCCAGCAGCTCGGTCCCGGGACAGCTCACAGATACGCAGTATTTT. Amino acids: CASSSVPGQLTDTQYF.

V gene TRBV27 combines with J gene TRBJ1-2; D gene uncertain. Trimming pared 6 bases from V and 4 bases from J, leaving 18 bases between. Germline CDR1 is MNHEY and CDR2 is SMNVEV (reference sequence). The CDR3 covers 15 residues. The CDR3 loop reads CASRLGPAEVYGYTF. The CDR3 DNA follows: TGTGCCAGCAGACTGGGCCCAGCTGAGGTCTATGGCTACACCTTC.

The CDR3 protein is CASSIWVGTEAFF. CDR3 nucleotide sequence: TGTGCCAGTAGTATTTGGGTTGGGACTGAAGCTTTCTTT. This chain joins TRBV19 and TRBJ1-1; no firm D call. Germline V gene sequence: CDR1 LNHDA, CDR2 SQIVND (reference sequence). The ends were cut back, 3 bases at V and 5 bases at J, with 10 bases in the middle. The CDR3 is 13 residues long.

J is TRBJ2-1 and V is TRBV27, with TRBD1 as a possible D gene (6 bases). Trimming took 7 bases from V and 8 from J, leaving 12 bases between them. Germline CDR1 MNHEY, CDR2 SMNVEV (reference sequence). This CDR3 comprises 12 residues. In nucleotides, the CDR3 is TGTGCCAGCAAGCAGGGGTGGGATGAGCAGTTCTTC. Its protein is CASKQGWDEQFF.

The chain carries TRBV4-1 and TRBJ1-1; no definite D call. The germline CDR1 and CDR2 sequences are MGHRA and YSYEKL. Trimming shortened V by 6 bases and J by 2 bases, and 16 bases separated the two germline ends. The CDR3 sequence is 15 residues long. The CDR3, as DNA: TGCGCCAGCAGTCCATCCGGGCCACGAAACACTGAAGCTTTCTTT. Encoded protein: CASSPSGPRNTEAFF.